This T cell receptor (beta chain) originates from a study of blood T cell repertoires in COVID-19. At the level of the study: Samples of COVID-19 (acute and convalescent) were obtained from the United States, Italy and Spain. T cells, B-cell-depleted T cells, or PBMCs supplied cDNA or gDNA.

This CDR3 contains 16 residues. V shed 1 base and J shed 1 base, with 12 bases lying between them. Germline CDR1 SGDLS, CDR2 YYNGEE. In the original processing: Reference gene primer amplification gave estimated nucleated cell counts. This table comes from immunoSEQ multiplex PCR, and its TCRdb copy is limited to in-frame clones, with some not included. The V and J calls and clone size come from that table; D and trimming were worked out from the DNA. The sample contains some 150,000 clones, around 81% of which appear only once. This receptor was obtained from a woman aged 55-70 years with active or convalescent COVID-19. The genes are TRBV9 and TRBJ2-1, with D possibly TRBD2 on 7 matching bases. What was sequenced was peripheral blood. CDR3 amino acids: CASSVNRGASYNEQFF. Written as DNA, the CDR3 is TGTGCCAGCAGCGTAAATCGGGGGGCGTCCTACAATGAGCAGTTCTTC. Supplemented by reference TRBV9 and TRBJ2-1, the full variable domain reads DSGVTQTPKHLITATGQRVTLRCSPRSGDLSVYWYQQSLDQGLQFLIQYYNGEERAKGNILERFSAQQFPDLHSELNLSSLELGDSALYFCASSVNRGASYNEQFFGPGTRLTVL.